One and the same sample provided the 20 T cell receptor beta chains below, sequenced in a study of vaccination effects on CD4 cells after COVID-19. Assay used: immunoSEQ multiplex PCR; TCRdb lists only in-frame clones, some missing. There are 65,000 to 80,000 clones in the sample; 77% occur only once, and roughly 1.9% lies in the top ten. Their cognate antigens are unknown. After less than twelve days in culture, the CD4+ T cells were isolated. Material: CD4+ T cells from PBMCs cultured without peptide, obtained before COVID-19 vaccination. These TCRs come from a human donor who received a COVID-19 vaccine.

The chain recombines TRBV9 with TRBJ1-3; D unclear. This CDR3 region has 15 residues. V lost 1 base and J lost 2, with 10 bases in between. The germline CDR1 and CDR2 sequences are SGDLS and YYNGEE. The CDR3 is CASSVRSETGNTIYF. The CDR3 nucleotides read TGTGCCAGCAGCGTAAGGTCGGAGACTGGAAACACCATATATTTT.

The chain joins TRBV10-3 to TRBJ2-7; TRBD1 aligns across 7 bases. This CDR3 spans 16 amino acids. The junction had 11 bases not matched to a gene; V was cut back by 0 bases and J by 6 bases. CDR1 is ENHRY and CDR2 is SYGVKD in the germline V gene. The CDR3 region is CAISESVILQGREQYV. In DNA, the CDR3 is TGTGCCATCAGTGAGTCGGTAATCTTACAGGGGCGCGAGCAGTACGTC.

V gene TRBV19 combines with J gene TRBJ2-3, with unresolved D. This CDR3 region has 15 residues. Germline V gene lookup returns CDR1 LNHDA and CDR2 SQIVND (reference sequence). Trimming took off 5 bases at V and 2 bases at J, with 14 bases between the two ends. The CDR3 here is CASSSPHGTTDTQYF. The CDR3 nucleotides read TGTGCCAGTAGTTCCCCCCACGGTACCACAGATACGCAGTATTTT. Complete variable domain (other parts from reference TRBV19 and TRBJ2-3): DGGITQSPKYLFRKEGQNVTLSCEQNLNHDAMYWYRQDPGQGLRLIYYSQIVNDFQKGDIAEGYSVSREKKESFPLTVTSAQKNPTAFYLCASSSPHGTTDTQYFGPGTRLTVL.

The CDR3: CASSLVAGNTEAFF. CDR3 nucleotides: TGTGCCAGCAGCTTAGTGGCAGGGAACACTGAAGCTTTCTTT. V and J are TRBV7-8 and TRBJ1-1; D gene ambiguous. The germline V gene encodes CDR1 SGHVS and CDR2 FQNEAQ. The CDR3 sequence is 14 residues long. V was cut by 1 base and J by 1 base, with 7 bases left in between.

V and J are TRBV5-4 and TRBJ2-3; 8 bases line up with TRBD1. Per the germline V gene, CDR1 is SGHNT and CDR2 is YYREEE (reference sequence). This CDR3 spans 17 amino acids. The V segment lost 1 base and the J segment 1 base; nucleotides outside the gene matches: 8. The DNA of the CDR3 is TGTGCCAGCAGCTTGAGGACTACGGGACAGGGCACAGATACGCAGTATTTT. It codes for CASSLRTTGQGTDTQYF.

The chain employs TRBV11-1 and TRBJ2-3, with a tentative D call TRBD2 (5 bases). The CDR3 consists of 15 residues. The germline gives CDR1 SGHAT, CDR2 FQDESV (reference sequence). Trimming took 5 bases from V and 3 from J, leaving 15 bases between them. The CDR3 nucleotides read TGTGCCAGCAGCCCCCGGGGTTTTGGGACAGATACGCAGTATTTT. Protein product: CASSPRGFGTDTQYF.

The rearrangement links TRBV5-1 to TRBJ2-5; possibly TRBD2 for D (5 bases). The CDR3 runs 13 residues. Deletions cut 2 bases from V and 5 bases from J, with 10 bases between. Germline values: CDR1 SGHRS, CDR2 YFSETQ. The CDR3 sequence is CASSFSTGETQYF. Here the CDR3 DNA reads TGCGCCAGCAGCTTTAGCACGGGGGAGACCCAGTACTTC. The full variable domain, with the rest looked up from reference TRBV5-1 and TRBJ2-5, is KAGVTQTPRYLIKTRGQQVTLSCSPISGHRSVSWYQQTPGQGLQFLFEYFSETQRNKGNFPGRFSGRQFSNSRSEMNVSTLELGDSALYLCASSFSTGETQYFGPGTRLLVL.

The rearrangement uses TRBV5-1 and TRBJ1-2; a possible D gene is TRBD1 (5 bases). Germline V gives CDR1 SGHRS, CDR2 YFSETQ. The germline V and J ends were trimmed by 5 bases and 3 bases, with 17 bases remaining between them. This CDR3 has 15 amino acids. The CDR3 region is CASSQNPGAYYGYTF. The CDR3 nucleotides are TGCGCCAGCAGTCAAAACCCCGGGGCCTACTATGGCTACACCTTC.

The chain combines TRBV18 with TRBJ2-1, with 7 bases lining up with TRBD2. The CDR3 is 16 amino acids. Unmatched junction bases numbered 2, after V lost 0 bases and J lost 0 bases. Germline assignment: CDR1 KGHSH and CDR2 LQKENI. The CDR3 protein is CASSPPGGSSYNEQFF. CDR3 coding DNA: TGTGCCAGCTCACCACCGGGGGGGAGCTCCTACAATGAGCAGTTCTTC. Full variable domain (rest looked up from reference TRBV18 and TRBJ2-1): NAGVMQNPRHLVRRRGQEARLRCSPMKGHSHVYWYRQLPEEGLKFMVYLQKENIIDESGMPKERFSAEFPKEGPSILRIQQVVRGDSAAYFCASSPPGGSSYNEQFFGPGTRLTVL.

This chain connects TRBV9 to TRBJ1-3; D might be TRBD1 (6 bases). Per the germline V gene, CDR1 is SGDLS and CDR2 is YYNGEE. V was shortened by 0 bases and J by 4 bases, with 17 bases between the two germline ends. The CDR3 extends over 17 amino acids. CDR3 loop: CASSVALAGASGNTIYF. DNA of the CDR3: TGTGCCAGCAGCGTAGCCCTAGCAGGGGCCTCCGGAAACACCATATATTTT.

The rearrangement joins TRBV18 to TRBJ2-7; D assignment may be TRBD1 or TRBD2 (5 bases each). CDR3 length: 13 residues. The germline gives CDR1 KGHSH, CDR2 LQKENI. Between the trimmed V and J ends, which lost 2 bases and 6 bases, there was a span of 11 bases. The CDR3 loop is CASSPEGRGEQYV. The DNA for the CDR3 is TGTGCCAGCTCACCAGAGGGAAGGGGCGAGCAGTACGTC.

This clone was detected once. This chain uses TRBV18 with TRBJ2-5; D unresolved. From germline, CDR1 is KGHSH and CDR2 LQKENI. Trimming removed 3 bases from V and 2 bases from J, with 10 bases in between. The CDR3 consists of 14 residues. The CDR3 sequence: CASSPPDHQETQYF. The CDR3 region has the DNA TGTGCCAGCTCACCTCCTGACCATCAAGAGACCCAGTACTTC.

This clone was counted a few times. This rearrangement joins TRBV3-1 (or the pseudogene TRBV3-2) to TRBJ2-7; 12 nucleotides agree with TRBD1. V gave up 4 bases and J gave up 6 bases; unmatched junction bases: 4. The length of the CDR3 is 14 residues. Germline V gene sequence: CDR1 LGHDT, CDR2 YNNKEL (reference sequence). The CDR3 here is CASSPPGQGAEQYV. CDR3 nucleotides: TGTGCCAGCAGCCCCCCGGGACAGGGGGCCGAGCAGTACGTC.

The genes are TRBV18 and TRBJ1-1, with 8 bases aligning to TRBD1. The trim removed 2 bases at V and 2 bases at J, leaving 10 bases unmatched. The CDR3 totals 17 residues. Germline CDR1 reads KGHSH; CDR2 reads LQKENI. In nucleotides, the CDR3 is TGTGCCAGCTCACCAGCAGGGGGCTTGATACTAAACACTGAAGCTTTCTTT. The encoded protein is CASSPAGGLILNTEAFF.

The V gene is TRBV3-1 (or the pseudogene TRBV3-2), the J gene TRBJ1-6; D is uncertain. The V end lost 4 bases, the J end lost 8 bases, and 15 bases lay between the germline ends. The CDR3 extends over 15 amino acids. CDR1 LGHDT and CDR2 YNNKEL come from the germline V gene (reference sequence). The CDR3 loop reads CASSLTGRSDSPLHF. CDR3 in DNA: TGTGCCAGCAGCCTTACTGGGAGATCTGATTCACCCCTCCACTTT.

The chain is built from TRBV5-1 and TRBJ2-7; D may match TRBD1 or TRBD2 (5 bases each). Germline CDR1 and CDR2: SGHRS and YFSETQ. V was cut by 0 bases and J by 4 bases, with 11 bases left in between. This CDR3 comprises 14 residues. The CDR3 loop reads CASSLEGGGYEQYV. Here the CDR3 DNA reads TGCGCCAGCAGCTTGGAGGGTGGGGGTTACGAGCAGTACGTC.

This clone has a single count. This rearrangement joins TRBV6-2 or TRBV6-3 to TRBJ1-2, with D tentatively TRBD1 (5 bases). CDR3 length equals 13 residues. The ends were cut back, 2 bases at V and 6 bases at J, with 10 bases in the middle. The germline gives CDR1 MNHEY, CDR2 SVGEGT. CDR3 sequence (DNA): TGTGCCAGCAGTTACGGGGGTACCCATGGCTACACCTTC. As protein: CASSYGGTHGYTF.

This rearrangement joins TRBV12-3 or TRBV12-4 to TRBJ1-1; D remains ambiguous. The CDR3 loop spans 13 amino acids. Trimming removed 3 bases at V and 7 bases at J, with 12 bases between. The CDR3 coding sequence is TGTGCCAGCAGTTTGGCCGGACGCCATGAAGCTTTCTTT. This translates into CASSLAGRHEAFF.

The chain combines TRBV12-2 with TRBJ2-3; the DNA was not compared with TRBD2, the D call given in the table. TRBV12-2 is a pseudogene segment. The CDR3 is 16 amino acids. Here the CDR3 reads CASRPASGGGTGTQYF. For the CDR3, the DNA is TGTGCAAGTCGCCCCGCTAGCGGGGGGGGAACGGGTACGCAGTATTTT.

The rearrangement joins TRBV7-9 to TRBJ1-5; 8 nucleotides align to TRBD1. The V gene end was trimmed by 4 bases and the J gene end by 5 bases; junction bases not matched to a gene: 7. CDR3 length equals 15 residues. Germline CDR1 SEHNR, CDR2 FQNEAQ (reference sequence). The CDR3 DNA sequence: TGTGCCAGCAGCTCGGACAGGGAAAATGATCAGCCCCAGCATTTT. It is translated as CASSSDRENDQPQHF. Full variable domain (outside the CDR3, taken from reference TRBV7-9 and TRBJ1-5): DTGVSQNPRHKITKRGQNVTFRCDPISEHNRLYWYRQTLGQGPEFLTYFQNEAQLEKSRLLSDRFSAERPKGSFSTLEIQRTEQGDSAMYLCASSSDRENDQPQHFGDGTRLSIL.